Described below is a single T cell receptor (beta chain) sequence and its context. Its antigen is currently unknown. Via MiXCR, TCRdb re-called the reads, giving one row per CDR3 protein. The sample gives 40,000 to 55,000 distinct CDR3 sequences, roughly 20% of which show up once; 70% to 90% is in the top ten. The CDR3 spans 14 residues. The germline gives CDR1 MNHEY, CDR2 SVGEGT. Trimming took off 6 bases at V and 0 bases at J, with 10 bases between the two ends. These data are taken from a study of T cell repertoires in cytomegalovirus infection. Study background: Recently identified HLA-C-restricted CMV epitopes were used, and well-studied HLA-B-restricted CMV epitopes were used as well. CMV infection together with matching HLA type was indicated by public TCR beta signatures. Overall study findings and caveats: People with CMV and the relevant HLA were identified by cumulative public TCR beta family frequency. HLA-C-restricted, CMV-specific TCR beta clonotypes were dominant ex vivo.

The clonotype originates from a human donor in good health (CMV status not recorded). Some clones in this sample may be carry-over from other donors' samples. The source material was CD8+ T cells from cultured PBMCs, sampled from culture after CMV antigen stimulation. The chain has TRBV6-2 or TRBV6-3 and TRBJ2-3; unclear D gene. CDR3 DNA sequence: TGTGCCAGCAGCCTGGAGAGTAGCACAGATACGCAGTATTTT. It is translated as CASSLESSTDTQYF.